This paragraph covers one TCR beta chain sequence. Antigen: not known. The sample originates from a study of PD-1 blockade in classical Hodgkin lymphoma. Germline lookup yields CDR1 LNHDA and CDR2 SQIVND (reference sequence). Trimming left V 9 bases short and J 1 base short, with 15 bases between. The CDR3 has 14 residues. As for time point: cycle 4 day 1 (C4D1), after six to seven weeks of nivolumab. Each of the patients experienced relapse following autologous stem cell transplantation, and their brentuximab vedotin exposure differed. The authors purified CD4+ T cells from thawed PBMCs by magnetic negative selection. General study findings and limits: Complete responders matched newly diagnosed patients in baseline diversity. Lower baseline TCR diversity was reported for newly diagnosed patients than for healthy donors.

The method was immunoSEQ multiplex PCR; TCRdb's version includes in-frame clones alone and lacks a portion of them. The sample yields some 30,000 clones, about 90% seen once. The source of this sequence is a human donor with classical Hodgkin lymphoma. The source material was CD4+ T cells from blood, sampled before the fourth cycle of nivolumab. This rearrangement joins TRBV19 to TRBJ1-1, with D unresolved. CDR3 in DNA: TGTGCCAGCAAAGGAACAGCGACGAACACTGAAGCTTTCTTT. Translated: CASKGTATNTEAFF.